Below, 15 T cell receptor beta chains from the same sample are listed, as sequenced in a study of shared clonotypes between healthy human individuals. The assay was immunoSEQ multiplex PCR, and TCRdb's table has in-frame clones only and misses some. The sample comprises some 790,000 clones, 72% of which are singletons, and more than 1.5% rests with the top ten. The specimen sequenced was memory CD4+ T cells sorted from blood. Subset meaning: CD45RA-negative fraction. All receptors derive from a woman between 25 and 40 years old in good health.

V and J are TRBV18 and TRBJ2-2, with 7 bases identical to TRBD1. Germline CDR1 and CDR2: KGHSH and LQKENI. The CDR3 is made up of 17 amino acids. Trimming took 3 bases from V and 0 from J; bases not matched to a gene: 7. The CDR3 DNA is TGTGCCAGCTCACCCCAGGGGGTTCGTGCGAACACCGGGGAGCTGTTTTTT. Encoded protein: CASSPQGVRANTGELFF.

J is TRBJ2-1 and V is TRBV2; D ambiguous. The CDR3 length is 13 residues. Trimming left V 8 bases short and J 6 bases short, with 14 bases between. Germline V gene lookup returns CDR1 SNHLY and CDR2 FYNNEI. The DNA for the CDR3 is TGTGCCAGCCATCTACGGACGAGCAATGAGCAGTTCTTC. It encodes CASHLRTSNEQFF.

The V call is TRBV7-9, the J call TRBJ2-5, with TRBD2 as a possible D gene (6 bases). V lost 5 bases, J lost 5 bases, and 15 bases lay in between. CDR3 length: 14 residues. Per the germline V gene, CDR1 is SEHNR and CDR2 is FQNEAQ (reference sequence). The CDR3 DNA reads TGTGCCAGCAGCCCCTTGACTAGTACGGAGACCCAGTACTTC. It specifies CASSPLTSTETQYF.

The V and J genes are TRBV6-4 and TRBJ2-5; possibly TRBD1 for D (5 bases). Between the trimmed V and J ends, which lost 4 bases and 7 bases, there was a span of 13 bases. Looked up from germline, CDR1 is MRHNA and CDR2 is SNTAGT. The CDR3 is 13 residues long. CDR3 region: CASSGGGPRTQYF. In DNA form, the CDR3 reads TGTGCCAGCAGTGGGGGCGGCCCCAGGACCCAGTACTTC.

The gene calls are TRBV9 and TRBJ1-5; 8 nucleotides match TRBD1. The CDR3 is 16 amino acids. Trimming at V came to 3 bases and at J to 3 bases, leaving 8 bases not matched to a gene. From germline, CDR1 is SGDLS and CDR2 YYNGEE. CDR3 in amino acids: CASSAWDRSFNQPQHF. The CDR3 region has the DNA TGTGCCAGCAGCGCCTGGGACAGGTCCTTCAATCAGCCCCAGCATTTT.

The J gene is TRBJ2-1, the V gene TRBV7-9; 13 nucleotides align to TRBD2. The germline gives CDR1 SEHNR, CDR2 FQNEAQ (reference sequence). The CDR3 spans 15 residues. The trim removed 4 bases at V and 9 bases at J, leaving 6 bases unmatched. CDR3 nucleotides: TGTGCCAGCAGCTCCGGGACTAGCGGGAATCTTGAGCAGTTCTTC. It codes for CASSSGTSGNLEQFF. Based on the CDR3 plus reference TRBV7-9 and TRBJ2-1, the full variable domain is DTGVSQNPRHKITKRGQNVTFRCDPISEHNRLYWYRQTLGQGPEFLTYFQNEAQLEKSRLLSDRFSAERPKGSFSTLEIQRTEQGDSAMYLCASSSGTSGNLEQFFGPGTRLTVL.

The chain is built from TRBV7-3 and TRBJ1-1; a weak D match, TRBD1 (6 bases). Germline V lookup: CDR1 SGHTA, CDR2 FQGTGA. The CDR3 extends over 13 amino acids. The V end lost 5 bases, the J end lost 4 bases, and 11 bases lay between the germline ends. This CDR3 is CASSAQGTTEAFF. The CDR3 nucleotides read TGTGCCAGCAGCGCTCAGGGGACCACTGAAGCTTTCTTT.

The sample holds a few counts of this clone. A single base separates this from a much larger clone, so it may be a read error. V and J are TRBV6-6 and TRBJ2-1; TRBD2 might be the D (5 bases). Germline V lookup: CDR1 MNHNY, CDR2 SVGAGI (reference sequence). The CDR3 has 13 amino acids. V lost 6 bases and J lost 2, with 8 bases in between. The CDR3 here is CASSSGTYNEQFF. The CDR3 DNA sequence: TGTGCCAGCAGCTCCGGGACCTACAATGAGCAGTTCTTC.

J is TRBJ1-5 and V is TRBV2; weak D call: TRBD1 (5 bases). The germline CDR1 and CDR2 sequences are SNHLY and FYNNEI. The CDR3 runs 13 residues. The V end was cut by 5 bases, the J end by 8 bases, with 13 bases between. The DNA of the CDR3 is TGTGCCAGCAGTTTGGAAGGGGTCGAGCCCCAGCATTTT. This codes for CASSLEGVEPQHF. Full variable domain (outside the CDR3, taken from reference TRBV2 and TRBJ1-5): EPEVTQTPSHQVTQMGQEVILRCVPISNHLYFYWYRQILGQKVEFLVSFYNNEISEKSEIFDDQFSVERPDGSNFTLKIRSTKLEDSAMYFCASSLEGVEPQHFGDGTRLSIL.

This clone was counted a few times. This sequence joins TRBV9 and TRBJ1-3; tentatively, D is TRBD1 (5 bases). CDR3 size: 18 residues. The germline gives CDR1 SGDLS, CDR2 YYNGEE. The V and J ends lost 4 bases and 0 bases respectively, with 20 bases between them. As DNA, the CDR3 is TGTGCCAGCAGCCTCCCCACCGGGACTGCGTTCTCTGGAAACACCATATATTTT. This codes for CASSLPTGTAFSGNTIYF.

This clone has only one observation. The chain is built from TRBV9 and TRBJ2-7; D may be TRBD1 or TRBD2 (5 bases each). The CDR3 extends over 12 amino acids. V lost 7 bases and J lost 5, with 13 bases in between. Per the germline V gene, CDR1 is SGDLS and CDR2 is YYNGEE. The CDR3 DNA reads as TGTGCCAGCGGGAAAAGGGACCACGAGCAGTACTTC. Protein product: CASGKRDHEQYF. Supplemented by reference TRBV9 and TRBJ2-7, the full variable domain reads DSGVTQTPKHLITATGQRVTLRCSPRSGDLSVYWYQQSLDQGLQFLIQYYNGEERAKGNILERFSAQQFPDLHSELNLSSLELGDSALYFCASGKRDHEQYFGPGTRLTVT.

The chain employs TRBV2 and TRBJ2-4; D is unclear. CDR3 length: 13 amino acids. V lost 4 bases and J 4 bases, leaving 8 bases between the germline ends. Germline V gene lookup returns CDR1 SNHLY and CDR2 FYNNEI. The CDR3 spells CASSVVGKNIQYF. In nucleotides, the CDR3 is TGTGCCAGCAGTGTGGTAGGGAAAAACATTCAGTACTTC.

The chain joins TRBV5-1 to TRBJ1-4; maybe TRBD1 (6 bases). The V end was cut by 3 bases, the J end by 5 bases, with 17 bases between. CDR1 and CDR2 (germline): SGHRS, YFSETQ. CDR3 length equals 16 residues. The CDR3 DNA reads TGCGCCAGCAGCTCCTTGGGAACCCAGGGGAATGAAAAACTGTTTTTT. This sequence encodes CASSSLGTQGNEKLFF.

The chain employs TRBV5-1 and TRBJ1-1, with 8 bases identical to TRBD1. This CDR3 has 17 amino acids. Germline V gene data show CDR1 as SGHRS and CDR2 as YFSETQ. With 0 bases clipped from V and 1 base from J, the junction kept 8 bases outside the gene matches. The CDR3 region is CASSLVGQGAQNTEAFF. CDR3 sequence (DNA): TGCGCCAGCAGCTTGGTGGGGCAGGGGGCACAGAACACTGAAGCTTTCTTT.

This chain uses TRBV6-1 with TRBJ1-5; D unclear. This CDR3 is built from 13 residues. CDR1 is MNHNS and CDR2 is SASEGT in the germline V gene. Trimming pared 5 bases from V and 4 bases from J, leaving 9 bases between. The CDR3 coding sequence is TGTGCCAGCAGTATTTCCCAAAATCAGCCCCAGCATTTT. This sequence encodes CASSISQNQPQHF.